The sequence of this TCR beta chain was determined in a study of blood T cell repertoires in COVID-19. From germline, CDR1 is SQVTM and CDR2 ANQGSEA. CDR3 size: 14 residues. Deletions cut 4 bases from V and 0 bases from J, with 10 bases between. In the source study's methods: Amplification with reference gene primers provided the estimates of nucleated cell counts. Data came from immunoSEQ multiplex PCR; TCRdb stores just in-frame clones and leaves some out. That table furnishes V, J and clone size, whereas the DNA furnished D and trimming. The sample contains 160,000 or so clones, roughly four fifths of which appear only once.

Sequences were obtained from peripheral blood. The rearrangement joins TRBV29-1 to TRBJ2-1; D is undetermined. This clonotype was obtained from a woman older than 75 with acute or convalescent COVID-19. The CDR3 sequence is CSVGSGSSYNEQFF. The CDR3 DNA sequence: TGCAGCGTTGGATCAGGCAGCTCCTACAATGAGCAGTTCTTC.